Following are 3 T cell receptor beta chains from one sample sequenced in a study of T cell responses to AZD1222 COVID-19 vaccine. The data were produced by immunoSEQ multiplex PCR, yet TCRdb's version contains in-frame clones alone and is incomplete. Altogether around 73,000 clones are present, 85% to 90% being singletons, with the ten largest covering 9.3%. Here the sequenced sample was peripheral blood, taken 28 days after the second AZD1222 dose. The receptors originated from an adult who received the AZD1222 COVID-19 vaccine.

The chain is built from TRBV20-1 and TRBJ1-1; D is unresolved. The V and J ends lost 3 bases and 7 bases respectively, with 9 bases between them. The CDR3 runs to 11 residues. CDR1 is DFQATT and CDR2 is SNEGSKA in the germline V gene (reference sequence). Written as DNA, the CDR3 is TGCAGTGCTAGTAGAGGCGGTGAAGCTTTCTTT. It is translated as CSASRGGEAFF.

The rearrangement joins TRBV30 to TRBJ1-2, with 9 bases fitting TRBD1. This CDR3 has 13 amino acids. Germline CDR1 reads GTSNPN; CDR2 reads SVGIG (reference sequence). The trim removed 5 bases at V and 4 bases at J, leaving 5 bases unmatched. The CDR3 DNA is TGTGCCTGGGTTCGGGACAGGGTCTATGGCTACACCTTC. Translating it yields CAWVRDRVYGYTF.

The chain carries TRBV9 and TRBJ1-3; D is uncertain. The CDR3 spans 13 residues. The germline V and J ends were trimmed by 0 bases and 4 bases, with 5 bases remaining between them. Germline V gene data show CDR1 as SGDLS and CDR2 as YYNGEE. The CDR3 is CASSVAAGNTIYF. Here the CDR3 DNA reads TGTGCCAGCAGCGTAGCCGCCGGAAACACCATATATTTT.